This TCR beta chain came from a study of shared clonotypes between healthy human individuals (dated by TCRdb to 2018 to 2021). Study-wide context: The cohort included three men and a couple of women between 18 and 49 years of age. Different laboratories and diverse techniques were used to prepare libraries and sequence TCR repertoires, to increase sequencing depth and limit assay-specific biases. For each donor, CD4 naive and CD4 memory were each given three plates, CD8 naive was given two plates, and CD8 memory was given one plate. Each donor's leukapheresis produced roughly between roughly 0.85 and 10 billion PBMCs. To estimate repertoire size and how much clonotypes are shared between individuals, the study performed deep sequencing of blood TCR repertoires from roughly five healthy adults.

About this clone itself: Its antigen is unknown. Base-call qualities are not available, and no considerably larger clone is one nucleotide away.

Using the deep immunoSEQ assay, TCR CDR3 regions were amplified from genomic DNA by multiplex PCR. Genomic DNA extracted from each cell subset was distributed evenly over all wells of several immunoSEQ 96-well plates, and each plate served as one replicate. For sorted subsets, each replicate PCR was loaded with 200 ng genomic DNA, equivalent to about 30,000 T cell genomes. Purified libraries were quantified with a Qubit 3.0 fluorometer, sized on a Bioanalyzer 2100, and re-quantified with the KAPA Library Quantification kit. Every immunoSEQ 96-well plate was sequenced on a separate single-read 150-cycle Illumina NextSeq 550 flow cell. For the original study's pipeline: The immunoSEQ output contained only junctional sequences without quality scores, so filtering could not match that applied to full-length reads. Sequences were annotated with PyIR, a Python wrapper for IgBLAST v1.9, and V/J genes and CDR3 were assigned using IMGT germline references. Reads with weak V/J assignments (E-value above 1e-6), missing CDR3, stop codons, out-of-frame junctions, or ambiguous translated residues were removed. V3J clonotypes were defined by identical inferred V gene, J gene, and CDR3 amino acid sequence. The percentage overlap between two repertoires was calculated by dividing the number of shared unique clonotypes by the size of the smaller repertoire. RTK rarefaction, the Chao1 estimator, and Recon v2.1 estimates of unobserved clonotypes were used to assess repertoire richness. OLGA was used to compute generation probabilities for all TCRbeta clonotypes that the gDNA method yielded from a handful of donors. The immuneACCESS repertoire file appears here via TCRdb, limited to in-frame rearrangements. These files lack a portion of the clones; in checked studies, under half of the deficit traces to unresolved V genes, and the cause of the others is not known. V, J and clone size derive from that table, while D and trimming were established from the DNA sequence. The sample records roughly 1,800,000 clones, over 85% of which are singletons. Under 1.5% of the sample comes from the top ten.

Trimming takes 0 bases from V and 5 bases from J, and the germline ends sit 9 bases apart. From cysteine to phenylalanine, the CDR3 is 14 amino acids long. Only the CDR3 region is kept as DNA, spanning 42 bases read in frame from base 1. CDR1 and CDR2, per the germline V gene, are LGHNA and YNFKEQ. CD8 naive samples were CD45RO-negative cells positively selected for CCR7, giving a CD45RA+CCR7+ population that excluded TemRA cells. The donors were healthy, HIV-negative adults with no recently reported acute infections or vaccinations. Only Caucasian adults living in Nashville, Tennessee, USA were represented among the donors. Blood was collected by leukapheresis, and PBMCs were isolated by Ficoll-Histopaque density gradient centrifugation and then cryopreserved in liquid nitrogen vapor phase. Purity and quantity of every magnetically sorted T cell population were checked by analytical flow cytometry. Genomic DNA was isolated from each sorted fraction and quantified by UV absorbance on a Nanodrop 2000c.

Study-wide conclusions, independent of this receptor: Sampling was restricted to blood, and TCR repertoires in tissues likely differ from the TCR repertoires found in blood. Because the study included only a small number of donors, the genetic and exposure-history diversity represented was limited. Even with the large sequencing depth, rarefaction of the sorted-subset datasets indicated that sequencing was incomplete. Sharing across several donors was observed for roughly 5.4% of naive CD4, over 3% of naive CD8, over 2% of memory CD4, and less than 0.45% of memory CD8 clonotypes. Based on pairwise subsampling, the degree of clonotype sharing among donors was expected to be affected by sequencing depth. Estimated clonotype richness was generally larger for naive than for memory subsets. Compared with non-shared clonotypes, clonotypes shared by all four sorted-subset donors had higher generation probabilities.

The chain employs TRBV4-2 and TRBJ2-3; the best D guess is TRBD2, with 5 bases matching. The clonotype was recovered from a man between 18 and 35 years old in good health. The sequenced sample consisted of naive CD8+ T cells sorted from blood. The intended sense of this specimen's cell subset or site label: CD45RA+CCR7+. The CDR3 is CASSQDEGGDTQYF. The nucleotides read TGTGCCAGCAGCCAAGATGAGGGTGGAGATACGCAGTATTTT.